Listed here is a single T cell receptor beta chain. The data were obtained in a study of blood T cell repertoires in COVID-19. About the research overall: The origin of the acute and convalescent COVID-19 samples was the United States, Italy and Spain.

Per the original data handling: The assay estimated nucleated cells by amplifying reference gene primers. Clones were sequenced by immunoSEQ multiplex PCR, and TCRdb holds only the in-frame ones, with some missing. That table furnishes V, J and clone size, whereas the DNA furnished D and trimming. The sample consists of 90,000 to 120,000 clones, 85% to 95% of them appearing once. The CDR3 has 15 amino acids. The V gene lost 6 bases and the J gene lost 7 bases, with 16 bases spanning the gap. The V gene's germline CDR1 is MDHEN and CDR2 SYDVKM. The sequencing input was peripheral blood. The chain links TRBV28 to TRBJ1-6; D is unresolved. The receptor was isolated from a woman aged 30 to 39 with acute or convalescent COVID-19. CDR3 sequence reads: CASRLGRARNSPLHF. For the CDR3, the DNA is TGTGCCAGCAGACTGGGGAGAGCGCGGAATTCACCCCTCCACTTT.